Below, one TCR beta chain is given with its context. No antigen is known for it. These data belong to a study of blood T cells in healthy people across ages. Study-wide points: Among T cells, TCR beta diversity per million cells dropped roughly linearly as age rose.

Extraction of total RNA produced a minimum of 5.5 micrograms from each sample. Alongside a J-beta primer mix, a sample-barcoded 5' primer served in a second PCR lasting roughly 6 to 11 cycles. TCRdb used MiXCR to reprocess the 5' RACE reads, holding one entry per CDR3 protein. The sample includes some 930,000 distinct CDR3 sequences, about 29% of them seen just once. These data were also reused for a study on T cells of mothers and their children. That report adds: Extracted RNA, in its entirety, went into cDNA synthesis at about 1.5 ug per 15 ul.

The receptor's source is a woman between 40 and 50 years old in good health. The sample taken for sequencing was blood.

The CDR3 reads CATSRDRDSGNTIYF. The CDR3 DNA reads as TGTGCCACCAGCAGAGACAGGGACTCTGGAAACACCATATATTTT. This chain connects TRBV15 to TRBJ1-3, with D perhaps TRBD1 (5 bases). Germline V gene sequence: CDR1 LNHNV, CDR2 YYDKDF (reference sequence). The CDR3 consists of 15 residues. The V gene lost 0 bases and the J gene lost 0 bases, with 6 bases spanning the gap. The complete variable domain, with remaining parts taken from reference TRBV15 and TRBJ1-3, reads DAMVIQNPRYQVTQFGKPVTLSCSQTLNHNVMYWYQQKSSQAPKLLFHYYDKDFNNEADTPDNFQSRRPNTSFCFLDIRSPGLGDTAMYLCATSRDRDSGNTIYFGEGSWLTVV.